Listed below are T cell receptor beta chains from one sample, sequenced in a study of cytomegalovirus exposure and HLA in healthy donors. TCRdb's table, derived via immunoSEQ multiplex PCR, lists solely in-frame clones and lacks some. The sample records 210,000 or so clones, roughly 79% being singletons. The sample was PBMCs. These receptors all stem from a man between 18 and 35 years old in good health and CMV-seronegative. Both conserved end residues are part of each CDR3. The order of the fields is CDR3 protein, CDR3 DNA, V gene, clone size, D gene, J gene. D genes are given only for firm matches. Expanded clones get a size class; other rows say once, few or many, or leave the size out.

CDR3 protein: CARQGYNEQFF
CDR3 DNA: TGTGCCCGGCAGGGATACAATGAGCAGTTCTTC
V gene: TRBV30
clone size: -
D gene: -
J gene: TRBJ2-1

CDR3 protein: CASRTGLGSPGELFF
CDR3 DNA: TGCGCCAGCCGAACAGGCCTGGGTTCTCCCGGGGAGCTGTTTTTT
V gene: TRBV5-1
clone size: -
D gene: -
J gene: TRBJ2-2

CDR3 protein: CASSPLGDQPQHF
CDR3 DNA: TGTGCCAGCTCACCACTAGGGGATCAGCCCCAGCATTTT
V gene: TRBV18
clone size: -
D gene: -
J gene: TRBJ1-5

CDR3 protein: CASRRSGLLEAFF
CDR3 DNA: TGTGCCAGTAGAAGGTCAGGGCTGCTCGAAGCTTTCTTT
V gene: TRBV19
clone size: -
D gene: -
J gene: TRBJ1-1

CDR3 protein: CASRLDRVNTEAFF
CDR3 DNA: TGTGCCAGCAGACTCGACAGGGTGAACACTGAAGCTTTCTTT
V gene: TRBV6-6
clone size: -
D gene: TRBD1
J gene: TRBJ1-1

CDR3 protein: CASSPTSGGITDTQYF
CDR3 DNA: TGTGCCAGCTCACCCACTAGCGGGGGAATCACAGATACGCAGTATTTT
V gene: TRBV18
clone size: -
D gene: TRBD2
J gene: TRBJ2-3

CDR3 protein: CATSTRESYNEQFF
CDR3 DNA: TGTGCCACCAGCACCCGGGAGTCCTACAATGAGCAGTTCTTC
V gene: TRBV15
clone size: -
D gene: -
J gene: TRBJ2-1

CDR3 protein: CASSIGEGWTQYF
CDR3 DNA: TGTGCCAGTAGTATAGGCGAGGGTTGGACCCAGTACTTC
V gene: TRBV19
clone size: -
D gene: -
J gene: TRBJ2-5

CDR3 protein: CSVLPGQGEDTIYF
CDR3 DNA: TGCAGCGTTCTCCCTGGACAGGGGGAGGACACCATATATTTT
V gene: TRBV29-1
clone size: -
D gene: TRBD1
J gene: TRBJ1-3

CDR3 protein: CASSILAGDYNEQFF
CDR3 DNA: TGTGCCAGTAGTATACTAGCGGGAGACTACAATGAGCAGTTCTTC
V gene: TRBV19
clone size: -
D gene: TRBD2
J gene: TRBJ2-1

CDR3 protein: CASSETIEAFF
CDR3 DNA: TGTGCCAGCAGTGAAACTATTGAAGCTTTCTTT
V gene: TRBV2
clone size: few
D gene: -
J gene: TRBJ1-1

CDR3 protein: CASSFSTEGNTEAFF
CDR3 DNA: TGTGCCAGCAGCTTTTCGACGGAGGGGAACACTGAAGCTTTCTTT
V gene: TRBV11-3
clone size: -
D gene: -
J gene: TRBJ1-1

CDR3 protein: CASSLDRASGETYEQYF
CDR3 DNA: TGTGCCAGCAGCTTAGATCGGGCTAGCGGGGAGACCTACGAGCAGTACTTC
V gene: TRBV11-2
clone size: -
D gene: TRBD2
J gene: TRBJ2-7

CDR3 protein: CASSSDGVLTYEQYF
CDR3 DNA: TGTGCCAGCAGCTCCGACGGGGTCCTAACCTACGAGCAGTACTTC
V gene: TRBV7-9
clone size: -
D gene: -
J gene: TRBJ2-7

CDR3 protein: CASSREALTGELFF
CDR3 DNA: TGCGCCAGCAGCCGGGAGGCCCTCACCGGGGAGCTGTTTTTT
V gene: TRBV5-1
clone size: few
D gene: TRBD2
J gene: TRBJ2-2

CDR3 protein: CASSIMGQTTGELFF
CDR3 DNA: TGTGCCAGTAGTATTATGGGACAGACCACCGGGGAGCTGTTTTTT
V gene: TRBV19
clone size: -
D gene: TRBD1
J gene: TRBJ2-2

CDR3 protein: CAWSVPRIGGTDTQYF
CDR3 DNA: TGTGCCTGGAGTGTACCCCGCATTGGAGGCACAGATACGCAGTATTTT
V gene: TRBV30
clone size: -
D gene: -
J gene: TRBJ2-3

CDR3 protein: CASSEANRGDTEAFF
CDR3 DNA: TGTGCCAGCAGTGAAGCGAACAGGGGAGACACTGAAGCTTTCTTT
V gene: TRBV2
clone size: once
D gene: TRBD1
J gene: TRBJ1-1

CDR3 protein: CATPKQGRNTGELFF
CDR3 DNA: TGTGCCACCCCGAAACAGGGCCGGAACACCGGGGAGCTGTTTTTT
V gene: TRBV19
clone size: few
D gene: -
J gene: TRBJ2-2

CDR3 protein: CASSIGTGSSYEQYF
CDR3 DNA: TGTGCCAGTAGTATAGGGACAGGCAGCTCCTACGAGCAGTACTTC
V gene: TRBV19
clone size: -
D gene: TRBD1
J gene: TRBJ2-7

CDR3 protein: CASSSSLAADTGELFF
CDR3 DNA: TGTGCCAGCAGCTCTTCTCTAGCGGCGGACACCGGGGAGCTGTTTTTT
V gene: TRBV7-2
clone size: -
D gene: TRBD2
J gene: TRBJ2-2

CDR3 protein: CASSLMAGGNTGELFF
CDR3 DNA: TGTGCCAGCAGCTTAATGGCGGGGGGGAACACCGGGGAGCTGTTTTTT
V gene: TRBV11-2
clone size: -
D gene: TRBD2
J gene: TRBJ2-2

CDR3 protein: CASSQSTDTQYF
CDR3 DNA: TGTGCCAGCAGCCAAAGCACAGATACGCAGTATTTT
V gene: TRBV7-2
clone size: -
D gene: -
J gene: TRBJ2-3

CDR3 protein: CASSGAAYRSSYEQYF
CDR3 DNA: TGTGCCAGCAGCGGCGCGGCCTACAGGAGCTCCTACGAGCAGTACTTC
V gene: TRBV5-6
clone size: -
D gene: -
J gene: TRBJ2-7

CDR3 protein: CASYSGANVLTF
CDR3 DNA: TGTGCCAGCTACTCTGGGGCCAACGTCCTGACTTTC
V gene: TRBV9
clone size: -
D gene: -
J gene: TRBJ2-6

CDR3 protein: CASRNRSGEREVSNEQFF
CDR3 DNA: TGTGCCAGCAGGAATAGATCAGGCGAGCGGGAGGTATCCAATGAGCAGTTCTTC
V gene: TRBV11-1
clone size: -
D gene: TRBD2
J gene: TRBJ2-1

CDR3 protein: CASSLQAGESYEQYF
CDR3 DNA: TGTGCCAGCAGCCTCCAGGCAGGGGAATCCTACGAGCAGTACTTC
V gene: TRBV7-3
clone size: -
D gene: -
J gene: TRBJ2-7

CDR3 protein: CSVVGPGEAFF
CDR3 DNA: TGCAGCGTTGTAGGGCCAGGGGAAGCTTTCTTT
V gene: TRBV29-1
clone size: -
D gene: -
J gene: TRBJ1-1

CDR3 protein: CASGFDRGYEAFF
CDR3 DNA: TGTGCCAGCGGATTTGACAGGGGATATGAAGCTTTCTTT
V gene: TRBV6-5
clone size: few
D gene: TRBD1
J gene: TRBJ1-1

CDR3 protein: CASSPDRGTQYF
CDR3 DNA: TGTGCCAGCAGCCCGGACAGGGGGACCCAGTACTTC
V gene: TRBV9
clone size: -
D gene: TRBD1
J gene: TRBJ2-5

CDR3 protein: CASSVPEGRELFF
CDR3 DNA: TGTGCCAGCAGCGTCCCGGAGGGTCGGGAGCTGTTTTTT
V gene: TRBV4-2
clone size: few
D gene: -
J gene: TRBJ2-2

CDR3 protein: CASSPLRDSGNTIYF
CDR3 DNA: TGTGCCAGCTCACCACTACGAGACTCTGGAAACACCATATATTTT
V gene: TRBV18
clone size: -
D gene: -
J gene: TRBJ1-3

CDR3 protein: CASSLGQGVDKLFF
CDR3 DNA: TGCGCCAGCAGCTTGGGACAGGGTGTAGATAAACTGTTTTTT
V gene: TRBV5-1
clone size: -
D gene: TRBD1
J gene: TRBJ1-4

CDR3 protein: CASSNQGNTEAFF
CDR3 DNA: TGTGCCAGCAGTAATCAGGGTAACACTGAAGCTTTCTTT
V gene: TRBV6-5
clone size: few
D gene: -
J gene: TRBJ1-1

CDR3 protein: CASSSPFAGVSTDTQYF
CDR3 DNA: TGTGCCAGCAGCTCTCCCTTTGCGGGGGTTAGCACAGATACGCAGTATTTT
V gene: TRBV7-9
clone size: -
D gene: TRBD2
J gene: TRBJ2-3

CDR3 protein: CASSPGQYSNQPQHF
CDR3 DNA: TGTGCCAGCAGCCCCGGACAGTATAGCAATCAGCCCCAGCATTTT
V gene: TRBV5-8
clone size: -
D gene: -
J gene: TRBJ1-5

CDR3 protein: CASRAGLTYEQYF
CDR3 DNA: TGTGCCAGTAGAGCAGGACTAACCTACGAGCAGTACTTC
V gene: TRBV19
clone size: -
D gene: -
J gene: TRBJ2-7

CDR3 protein: CSVLRNTEAFF
CDR3 DNA: TGCAGCGTTCTGCGGAACACTGAAGCTTTCTTT
V gene: TRBV29-1
clone size: -
D gene: -
J gene: TRBJ1-1

CDR3 protein: CASSQDGLAGGQETQYF
CDR3 DNA: TGTGCCAGCAGCCAAGACGGGCTAGCGGGGGGGCAAGAGACCCAGTACTTC
V gene: TRBV4-2
clone size: -
D gene: TRBD2
J gene: TRBJ2-5

CDR3 protein: CAGTGWNTEAFF
CDR3 DNA: TGTGCCGGGACAGGTTGGAACACTGAAGCTTTCTTT
V gene: TRBV2
clone size: -
D gene: TRBD1
J gene: TRBJ1-1

CDR3 protein: CASSLGRVASGAQETQYF
CDR3 DNA: TGTGCCAGCAGCTTAGGGCGGGTGGCGTCAGGGGCCCAAGAGACCCAGTACTTC
V gene: TRBV7-8
clone size: -
D gene: -
J gene: TRBJ2-5

CDR3 protein: CAWISRTGPYSNQPQHF
CDR3 DNA: TGTGCCTGGATTTCACGGACAGGTCCCTATAGCAATCAGCCCCAGCATTTT
V gene: TRBV30
clone size: -
D gene: TRBD1
J gene: TRBJ1-5

CDR3 protein: CASSVWTSGGEHQETQYF
CDR3 DNA: TGTGCCAGCAGCGTTTGGACTAGCGGGGGAGAACACCAAGAGACCCAGTACTTC
V gene: TRBV7-9
clone size: -
D gene: TRBD2
J gene: TRBJ2-5

CDR3 protein: CASSRQSKETQYF
CDR3 DNA: TGTGCCAGCAGTCGACAGTCAAAAGAGACCCAGTACTTC
V gene: TRBV6-6
clone size: -
D gene: -
J gene: TRBJ2-5

CDR3 protein: CASSQEEGDRDTEAFF
CDR3 DNA: TGCGCCAGCAGCCAAGAGGAGGGGGACAGGGACACTGAAGCTTTCTTT
V gene: TRBV4-1
clone size: -
D gene: TRBD1
J gene: TRBJ1-1

CDR3 protein: CASSRRGSDEQFF
CDR3 DNA: TGTGCCAGCAGCCGAAGGGGGTCGGATGAGCAGTTCTTC
V gene: TRBV11-3
clone size: -
D gene: -
J gene: TRBJ2-1

CDR3 protein: CAIRATSGDTDTQYF
CDR3 DNA: TGTGCCATCAGAGCGACTAGCGGGGACACAGATACGCAGTATTTT
V gene: TRBV10-3
clone size: -
D gene: TRBD2
J gene: TRBJ2-3

CDR3 protein: CASSRNPGLAGAENIQYF
CDR3 DNA: TGCGCCAGCAGCCGCAACCCGGGACTAGCGGGAGCGGAAAACATTCAGTACTTC
V gene: TRBV4-3
clone size: few
D gene: TRBD2
J gene: TRBJ2-4

CDR3 protein: CASSTGTGGGAFF
CDR3 DNA: TGTGCCAGCAGCACCGGGACAGGGGGCGGGGCTTTCTTT
V gene: TRBV6-9
clone size: -
D gene: TRBD1
J gene: TRBJ1-1

CDR3 protein: CAWGADHNSPLHF
CDR3 DNA: TGTGCCTGGGGGGCCGATCATAATTCACCCCTCCACTTT
V gene: TRBV30
clone size: -
D gene: -
J gene: TRBJ1-6

CDR3 protein: CASSSTGTGASEQYF
CDR3 DNA: TGTGCCAGCAGCTCAACCGGGACAGGGGCGTCCGAGCAGTACTTC
V gene: TRBV7-9
clone size: -
D gene: TRBD1
J gene: TRBJ2-7

CDR3 protein: CASSPAPGQGGYGYTF
CDR3 DNA: TGTGCCAGCAGCCCTGCACCGGGACAGGGGGGCTATGGCTACACCTTC
V gene: TRBV7-2
clone size: -
D gene: TRBD1
J gene: TRBJ1-2

CDR3 protein: CASSPGQSSNQPQHF
CDR3 DNA: TGTGCCAGCAGCCCCGGACAGAGTAGCAATCAGCCCCAGCATTTT
V gene: TRBV6-5
clone size: -
D gene: -
J gene: TRBJ1-5

CDR3 protein: CASSSPGLAHNEQFF
CDR3 DNA: TGTGCCAGCAGTTCACCGGGACTAGCCCATAATGAGCAGTTCTTC
V gene: TRBV6-5
clone size: -
D gene: TRBD2
J gene: TRBJ2-1

CDR3 protein: CASSIHRDRWYQETQYF
CDR3 DNA: TGTGCCAGTAGCATCCACCGGGACAGATGGTACCAAGAGACCCAGTACTTC
V gene: TRBV7-9
clone size: -
D gene: TRBD1
J gene: TRBJ2-5

CDR3 protein: CASSLSGTVNQPQHF
CDR3 DNA: TGTGCCAGCAGTTTATCCGGGACAGTTAATCAGCCCCAGCATTTT
V gene: TRBV27
clone size: -
D gene: TRBD1
J gene: TRBJ1-5

CDR3 protein: CASSPPRLGQEGYTF
CDR3 DNA: TGTGCCAGCAGCCCGCCTCGACTCGGACAGGAAGGCTACACCTTC
V gene: TRBV7-9
clone size: -
D gene: TRBD1
J gene: TRBJ1-2

CDR3 protein: CASNHRAGNTEAFF
CDR3 DNA: TGTGCCAGTAACCACAGGGCGGGGAACACTGAAGCTTTCTTT
V gene: TRBV19
clone size: -
D gene: -
J gene: TRBJ1-1

CDR3 protein: CASSAIWGPEAFF
CDR3 DNA: TGTGCCAGCAGCGCCATATGGGGGCCTGAAGCTTTCTTT
V gene: TRBV28
clone size: -
D gene: -
J gene: TRBJ1-1